The present TCR beta chain was sequenced within a study of T cells after yellow fever vaccination. Study conclusions and caveats: Peak timing came faster in the weaker secondary response, day 5 versus 15. Post-booster samples contained most primary-vaccination clones (approximately 96% CD4, about 87% CD8). Abundant clonotypes from the bulk population could get into FACS-sorted repertoires as contaminants.

V lost 0 bases and J lost 2, with 14 bases in between. Germline assignment: CDR1 MNHEY and CDR2 SVGEGT. The CDR3 covers 17 residues. This clonotype showed up just a few times. The antigen is undetermined. Universal primer sites and UMIs were introduced during 5'RACE template-switching synthesis of TCR cDNA. Via MiXCR, TCRdb re-called the 5' RACE reads, giving one row per CDR3 protein. The sample comprises approximately 300,000 distinct CDR3 sequences, about 10% of which are singletons, and about 3.3% rests with the top ten. This chain links TRBV6-2 or TRBV6-3 with TRBJ2-1; D could derive from TRBD1 or TRBD2 (6 bases each). The sequence was obtained from a young man who received the YFV17D yellow fever vaccine. Here the sequenced sample was CD4+ T cells sorted from PBMCs, taken 45 days after the yellow fever booster vaccination. The CDR3 DNA reads as TGTGCCAGCAGTTACTCGACTGCGGGACAAACCTACAATGAGCAGTTCTTC. Protein sequence: CASSYSTAGQTYNEQFF.